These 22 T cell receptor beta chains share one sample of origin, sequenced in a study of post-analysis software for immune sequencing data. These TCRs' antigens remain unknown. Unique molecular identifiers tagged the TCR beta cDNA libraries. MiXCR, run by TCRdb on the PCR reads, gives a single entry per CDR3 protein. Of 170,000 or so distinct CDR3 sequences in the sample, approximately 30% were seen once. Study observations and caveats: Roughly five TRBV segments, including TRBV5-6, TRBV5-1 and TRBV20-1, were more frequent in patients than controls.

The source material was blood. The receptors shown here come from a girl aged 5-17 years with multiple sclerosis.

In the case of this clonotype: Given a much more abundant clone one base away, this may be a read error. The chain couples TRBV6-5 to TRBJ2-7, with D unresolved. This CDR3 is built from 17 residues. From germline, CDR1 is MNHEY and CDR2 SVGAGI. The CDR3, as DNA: TGTGCCAGCAGTTACTCGAGCCCAGGTGCGAGCTCCTACGTGCAGTACTTC. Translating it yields CASSYSSPGASSYVQYF.

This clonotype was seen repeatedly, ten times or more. The CDR3 DNA sequence: TGTGCCAGCAGCCTAATATGGGAGACTAGGGGTAGGAAGACAGATACGCAGTATTTT. It is translated as CASSLIWETRGRKTDTQYF. The gene calls are TRBV12-3 or TRBV12-4 and TRBJ2-3, with a tentative D call TRBD2 (6 bases). Trimming shortened V by 6 bases and J by 3 bases, and 28 bases separated the two germline ends. CDR3 length: 19 residues.

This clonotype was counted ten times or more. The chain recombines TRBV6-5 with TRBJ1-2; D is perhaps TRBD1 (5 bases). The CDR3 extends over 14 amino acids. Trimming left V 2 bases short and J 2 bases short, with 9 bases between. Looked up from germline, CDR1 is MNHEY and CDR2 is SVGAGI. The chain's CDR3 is CASSYGGENYGYTF. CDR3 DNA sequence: TGTGCCAGCAGTTACGGGGGAGAGAACTATGGCTACACCTTC.

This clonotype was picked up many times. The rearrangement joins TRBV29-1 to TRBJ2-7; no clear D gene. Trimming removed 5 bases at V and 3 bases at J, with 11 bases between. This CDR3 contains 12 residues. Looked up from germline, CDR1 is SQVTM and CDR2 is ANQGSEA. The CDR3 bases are TGCAGCGTTCTGGACGGAGACTACGAGCAGTACTTC. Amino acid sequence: CSVLDGDYEQYF.

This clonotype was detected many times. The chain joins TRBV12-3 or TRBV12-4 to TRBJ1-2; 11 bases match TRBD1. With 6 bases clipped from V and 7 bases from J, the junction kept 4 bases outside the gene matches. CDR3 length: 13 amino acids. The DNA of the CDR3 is TGTGCCAGCAGCCGGGACAGGGGGGTTGGCTACACCTTC. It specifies CASSRDRGVGYTF.

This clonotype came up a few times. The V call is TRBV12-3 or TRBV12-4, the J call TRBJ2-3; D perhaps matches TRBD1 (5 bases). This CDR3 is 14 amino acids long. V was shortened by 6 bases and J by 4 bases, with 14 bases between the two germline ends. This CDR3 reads CASSRPLGPDTQYF. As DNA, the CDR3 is TGTGCCAGCAGCCGGCCCTTGGGGCCAGATACGCAGTATTTT.

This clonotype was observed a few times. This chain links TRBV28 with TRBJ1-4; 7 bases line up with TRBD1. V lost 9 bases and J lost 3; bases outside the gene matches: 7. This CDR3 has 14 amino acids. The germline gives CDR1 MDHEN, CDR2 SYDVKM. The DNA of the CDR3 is TGTGCCAGTTGGGAAGGGACAGCTAATGAAAAACTGTTTTTT. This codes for CASWEGTANEKLFF. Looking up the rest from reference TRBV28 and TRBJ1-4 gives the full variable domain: DVKVTQSSRYLVKRTGEKVFLECVQDMDHENMFWYRQDPGLGLRLIYFSYDVKMKEKGDIPEGYSVSREKKERFSLILESASTNQTSMYLCASWEGTANEKLFFGSGTQLSVL.

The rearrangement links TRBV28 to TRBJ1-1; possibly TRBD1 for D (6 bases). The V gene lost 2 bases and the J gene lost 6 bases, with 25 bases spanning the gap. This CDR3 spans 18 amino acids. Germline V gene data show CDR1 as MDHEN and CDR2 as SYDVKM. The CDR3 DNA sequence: TGTGCCAGCAGTTTAGGTGGGGGGGACATCGGGGGGAGTGCTGAAGCTTTCTTT. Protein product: CASSLGGGDIGGSAEAFF.

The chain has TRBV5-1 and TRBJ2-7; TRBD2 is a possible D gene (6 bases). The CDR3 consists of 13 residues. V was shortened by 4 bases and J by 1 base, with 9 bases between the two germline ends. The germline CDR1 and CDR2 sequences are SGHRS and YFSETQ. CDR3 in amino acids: CASSREPSYEQYF. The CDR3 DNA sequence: TGCGCCAGCAGCCGGGAGCCTTCCTACGAGCAGTACTTC.

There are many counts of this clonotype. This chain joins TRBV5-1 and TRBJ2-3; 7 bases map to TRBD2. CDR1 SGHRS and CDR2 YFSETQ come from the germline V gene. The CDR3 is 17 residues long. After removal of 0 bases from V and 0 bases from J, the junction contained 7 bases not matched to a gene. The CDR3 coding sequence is TGCGCCAGCAGCTTGGCCCCCGGAGCGGGAAGCACAGATACGCAGTATTTT. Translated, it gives CASSLAPGAGSTDTQYF.

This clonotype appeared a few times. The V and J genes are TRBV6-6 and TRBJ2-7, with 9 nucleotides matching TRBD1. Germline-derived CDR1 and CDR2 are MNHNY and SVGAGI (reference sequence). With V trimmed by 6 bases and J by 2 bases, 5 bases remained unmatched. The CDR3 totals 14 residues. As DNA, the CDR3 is TGTGCCAGCAGCTGGACAGGGGTGGCCTACGAGCAGTACTTC. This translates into CASSWTGVAYEQYF.

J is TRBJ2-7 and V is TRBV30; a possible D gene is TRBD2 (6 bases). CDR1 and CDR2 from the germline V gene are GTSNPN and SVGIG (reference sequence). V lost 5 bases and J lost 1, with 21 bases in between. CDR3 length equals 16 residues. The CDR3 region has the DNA TGTGCCTGGGCGGACGTCTTCAGCCGGGGGTCCTACGAGCAGTACTTC. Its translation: CAWADVFSRGSYEQYF.

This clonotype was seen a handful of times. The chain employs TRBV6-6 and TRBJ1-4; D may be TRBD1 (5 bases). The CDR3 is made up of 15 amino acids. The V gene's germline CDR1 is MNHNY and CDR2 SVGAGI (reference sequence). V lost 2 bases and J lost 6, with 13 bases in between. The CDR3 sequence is CASSYVGVNYEKLFF. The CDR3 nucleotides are TGTGCCAGCAGTTACGTAGGGGTAAACTATGAAAAACTGTTTTTT.

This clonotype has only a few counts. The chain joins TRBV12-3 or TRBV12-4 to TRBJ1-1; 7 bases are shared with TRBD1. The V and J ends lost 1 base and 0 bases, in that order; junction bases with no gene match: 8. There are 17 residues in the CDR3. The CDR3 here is CASSLGPYRGLNTEAFF. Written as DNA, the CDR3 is TGTGCCAGCAGTTTAGGGCCTTACAGGGGATTGAACACTGAAGCTTTCTTT.

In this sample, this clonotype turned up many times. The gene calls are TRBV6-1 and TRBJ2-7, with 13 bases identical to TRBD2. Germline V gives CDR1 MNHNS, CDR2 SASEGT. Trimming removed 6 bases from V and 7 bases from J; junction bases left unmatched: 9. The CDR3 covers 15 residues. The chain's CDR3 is CASSPLAGGPGEQYF. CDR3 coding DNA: TGTGCCAGCAGCCCACTAGCGGGAGGGCCGGGGGAGCAGTACTTC.

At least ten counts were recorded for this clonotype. The CDR3 DNA is TGTGCCAGCAGTTTCGGAGACTACGAGCAGTACTTC. Protein product: CASSFGDYEQYF. The chain carries TRBV5-6 and TRBJ2-7; no reliable D call. The V gene lost 5 bases and the J gene lost 3 bases, with 9 bases spanning the gap. From germline, CDR1 is SGHDT and CDR2 YYEEEE. The CDR3 contains 12 residues.

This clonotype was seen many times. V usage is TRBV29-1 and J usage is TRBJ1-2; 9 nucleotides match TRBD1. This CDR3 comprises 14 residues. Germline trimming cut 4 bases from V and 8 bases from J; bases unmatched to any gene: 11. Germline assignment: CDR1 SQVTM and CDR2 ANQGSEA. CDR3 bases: TGCAGCGTTGGAAGGGACAGGGTCAGAAAGGGCTACACCTTC. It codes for CSVGRDRVRKGYTF. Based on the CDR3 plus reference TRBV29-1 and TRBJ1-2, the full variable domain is SAVISQKPSRDICQRGTSLTIQCQVDSQVTMMFWYRQQPGQSLTLIATANQGSEATYESGFVIDKFPISRPNLTFSTLTVSNMSPEDSSIYLCSVGRDRVRKGYTFGSGTRLTVV.

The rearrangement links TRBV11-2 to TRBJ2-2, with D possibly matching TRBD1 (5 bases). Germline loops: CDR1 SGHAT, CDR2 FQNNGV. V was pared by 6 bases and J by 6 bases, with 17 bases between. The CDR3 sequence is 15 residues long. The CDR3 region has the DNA TGTGCCAGCAGGCCTATCAGGGCATCGGCCGGGGAGCTGTTTTTT. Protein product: CASRPIRASAGELFF.

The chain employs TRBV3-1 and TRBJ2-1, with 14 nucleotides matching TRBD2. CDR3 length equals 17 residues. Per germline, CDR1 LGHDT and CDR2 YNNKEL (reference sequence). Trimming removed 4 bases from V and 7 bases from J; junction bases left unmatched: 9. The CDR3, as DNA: TGTGCCAGCAGCCTGGGACTAGCGGGAGCGGGATGGAATGAGCAGTTCTTC. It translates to CASSLGLAGAGWNEQFF.

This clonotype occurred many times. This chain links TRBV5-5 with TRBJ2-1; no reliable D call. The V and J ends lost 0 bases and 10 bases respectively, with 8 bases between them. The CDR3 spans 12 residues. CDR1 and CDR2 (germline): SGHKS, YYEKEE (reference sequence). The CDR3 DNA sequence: TGTGCCAGCAGCTTGGCGGGCGGCGAGCAGTTCTTC. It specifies CASSLAGGEQFF.

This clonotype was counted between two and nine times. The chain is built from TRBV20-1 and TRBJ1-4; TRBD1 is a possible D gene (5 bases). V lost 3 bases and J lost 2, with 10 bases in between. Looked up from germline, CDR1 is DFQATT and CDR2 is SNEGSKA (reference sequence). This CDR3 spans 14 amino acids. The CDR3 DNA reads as TGCAGTGCTAGTTGGTCAGGGACTAATGAAAAACTGTTTTTT. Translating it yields CSASWSGTNEKLFF.

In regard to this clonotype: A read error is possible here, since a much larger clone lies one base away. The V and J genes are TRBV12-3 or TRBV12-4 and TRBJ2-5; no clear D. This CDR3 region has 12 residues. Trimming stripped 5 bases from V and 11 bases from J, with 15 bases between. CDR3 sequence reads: CASSPRPAKQYF. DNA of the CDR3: TGTGCCAGCAGTCCACGACCAGCGAAGCAGTACTTC.